Below, one T cell receptor (beta chain) is given with its context. The antigen is undetermined. Here immunoSEQ multiplex PCR was the method, and the copy in TCRdb shows in-frame clones only, minus some. The data hold 40,000 or so clones, with around 75% observed a single time. This sample stems from a study of vaccination effects on CD4 cells after COVID-19. Viral peptide pools were used in the ViraFEST assay to expand antigen-specific CD4+ T cells, and sequencing came afterward. Upon completion of 10 days in culture, CD4+ T cells were isolated. A positive SARS-CoV-2 PCR test fell between March and December 2020. Wells containing approximately 2 million PBMC each were cultured with 10 IU/ml IL-2 and 8 to 10 ug/ml peptides. It was on days 3 and 7 that half the medium was replaced with IL-2 medium. Material: CD4+ T cells from PBMCs cultured with a peptide pool, obtained before COVID-19 vaccination. The receptor comes from a human donor who had a prior SARS-CoV-2 infection.

The CDR3 loop is CASSLDGLGDSGNTIYF. CDR3 nucleotides: TGTGCCAGCAGCTTGGACGGGTTGGGAGACTCTGGAAACACCATATATTTT. The chain carries TRBV5-4 and TRBJ1-3; D gene uncertain. Germline assignment: CDR1 SGHNT and CDR2 YYREEE (reference sequence). With 0 bases removed from V and 0 bases from J, the gap between germline ends came to 13 bases. The CDR3 contains 17 residues.